Below, 10 T cell receptor beta chains from the same sample are listed, as sequenced in a study of blood T cell repertoires in COVID-19. Produced via immunoSEQ multiplex PCR; TCRdb's table is partial and in-frame only. The table lists fewer than 200,000 clones, approximately 80% of them singletons. The material sequenced was peripheral blood. The receptors were gathered from a woman older than 75 with COVID-19, enrolled during active disease.

CDR3 amino acids: CASSISRGSDEKLFF. The CDR3 DNA reads TGTGCCAGTAGTATATCGCGGGGGTCAGATGAAAAACTGTTTTTT. This chain connects TRBV19 to TRBJ1-4; D perhaps matches TRBD1 (5 bases). V gave up 2 bases and J gave up 6 bases, with 13 bases separating them. Looked up from germline, CDR1 is LNHDA and CDR2 is SQIVND (reference sequence). The CDR3 has 15 residues.

This chain uses TRBV7-6 with TRBJ1-1; a weak D match, TRBD1 (5 bases). CDR1 SGHVS and CDR2 FNYEAQ come from the germline V gene. Trimming pared 1 base from V and 0 bases from J, leaving 15 bases between. CDR3 length: 17 amino acids. The CDR3 bases are TGTGCCAGCAGCTTAGAACGGGACTCCCCGGTGAACACTGAAGCTTTCTTT. This gives the protein CASSLERDSPVNTEAFF.

V usage is TRBV7-9 and J usage is TRBJ1-2; 7 bases align to TRBD1. Losses at the gene ends were 7 bases for V and 10 bases for J; bases not matched to a gene: 9. The germline gives CDR1 SEHNR, CDR2 FQNEAQ (reference sequence). The CDR3 sequence is 12 residues long. The CDR3, as DNA: TGTGCCAGCACCCCCGGGACAGACTTCTACACCTTC. Protein sequence: CASTPGTDFYTF.

J is TRBJ2-2 and V is TRBV28; 9 nucleotides line up with TRBD2. The CDR3 is 17 residues long. The V and J ends lost 1 base and 6 bases, in that order; junction bases with no gene match: 9. CDR1 and CDR2 (germline): MDHEN, SYDVKM. The CDR3 DNA reads TGTGCCAGCAGTTTATATAGCGGGAGATATCAGGCCGGGGAGCTGTTTTTT. This encodes CASSLYSGRYQAGELFF.

Only a few counts were recorded for this clone. The V call is TRBV2, the J call TRBJ2-3; D is possibly TRBD2 (5 bases). V was shortened by 6 bases and J by 1 base, with 11 bases between the two germline ends. Germline CDR1 reads SNHLY; CDR2 reads FYNNEI. CDR3 length equals 14 residues. CDR3: CASSPEARTDTQYF. The CDR3 DNA follows: TGTGCCAGCAGCCCGGAGGCCCGCACAGATACGCAGTATTTT.

The chain recombines TRBV4-3 with TRBJ1-6; D possibly corresponds to TRBD1 (6 bases). This CDR3 contains 16 residues. Trimming took 4 bases from V and 7 from J, leaving 17 bases between them. Germline V lookup: CDR1 LGHNA, CDR2 YSLEER. The CDR3: CASSRTGHTGNSPLHF. The CDR3, as DNA: TGCGCCAGCAGCCGAACGGGACACACGGGGAATTCACCCCTCCACTTT.

Here the CDR3 reads CATYHGQGAFF. DNA of the CDR3: TGTGCCACCTACCATGGACAGGGGGCTTTCTTT. The rearrangement joins TRBV15 to TRBJ1-1; 9 bases map to TRBD1. The CDR3 spans 11 residues. V dropped 8 bases and J dropped 11; count of bases not matched to a gene: 6. CDR1 is LNHNV, CDR2 YYDKDF, per germline (reference sequence).

This chain connects TRBV10-3 to TRBJ2-7, with TRBD2 matching over 9 bases. The junction had 16 bases not matched to a gene; V was cut back by 5 bases and J by 2 bases. Germline CDR1 reads ENHRY; CDR2 reads SYGVKD. This CDR3 has 18 amino acids. The CDR3 bases are TGTGCCATCAGTCTCCGACAGCAGTTTAGCGGGAGTACCTACGAGCAGTACTTC. Its translation is CAISLRQQFSGSTYEQYF.

This clone was detected only a few times. V is TRBV21-1 and J is TRBJ2-7; whether TRBD1, the table's D call, matches the DNA was not checked. TRBV21-1 is noted as a pseudogene. The CDR3 totals 16 residues. CDR3 region: CASNRSQGTGTYEQYF. Here the CDR3 DNA reads TGTGCCAGCAACCGATCTCAGGGGACAGGGACCTACGAGCAGTACTTC.

Remarks on this clone: This same CDR3 is encoded by further DNA sequences in the sample. Written as DNA, the CDR3 is TGCGCCAGCAGCCAACGGGACAGGGGATACTATGGCTACACCTTC. Amino acid sequence: CASSQRDRGYYGYTF. The chain combines TRBV4-1 with TRBJ1-2, with 10 bases identical to TRBD1. J gave up 3 bases and V 2 bases, and 3 bases lay outside the gene matches. Germline CDR1 MGHRA, CDR2 YSYEKL. The CDR3 loop spans 15 amino acids.